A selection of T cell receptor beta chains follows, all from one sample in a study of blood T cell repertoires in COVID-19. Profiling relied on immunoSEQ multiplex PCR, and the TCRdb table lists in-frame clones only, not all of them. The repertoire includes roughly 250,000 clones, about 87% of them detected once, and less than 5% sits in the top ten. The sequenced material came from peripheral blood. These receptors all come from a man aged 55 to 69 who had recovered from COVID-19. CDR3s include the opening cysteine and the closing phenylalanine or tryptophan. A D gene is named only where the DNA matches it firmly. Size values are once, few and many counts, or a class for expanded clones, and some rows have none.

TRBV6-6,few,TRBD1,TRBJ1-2,CASSYRGGSGYTF,TGTGCCAGCAGTTACAGAGGGGGCTCTGGCTACACCTTC
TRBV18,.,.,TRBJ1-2,CASSRDSVYGYTF,TGTGCCAGCTCGCGGGACTCTGTGTATGGCTACACCTTC
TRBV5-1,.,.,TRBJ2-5,CASSLDWAQETQYF,TGCGCCAGCAGCTTGGATTGGGCCCAAGAGACCCAGTACTTC
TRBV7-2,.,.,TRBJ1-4,CASSLGQGSNEKLFF,TGTGCCAGCAGCTTAGGGCAGGGCTCCAATGAAAAACTGTTTTTT
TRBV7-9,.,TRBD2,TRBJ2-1,CASSPFGSGGATGFWFF,TGTGCCAGCAGCCCGTTTGGTAGCGGGGGCGCCACGGGCTTCTGGTTCTTC
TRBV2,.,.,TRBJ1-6,CAGRTARNSPLHF,TGTGCAGGGCGGACAGCTCGGAATTCACCCCTCCACTTT
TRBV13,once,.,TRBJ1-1,CASSPRTSNTEAFF,TGTGCCAGCAGCCCCCGTACTTCGAACACTGAAGCTTTCTTT
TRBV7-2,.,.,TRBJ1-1,CASSLLDTGGGFF,TGTGCCAGCAGCTTATTGGACACCGGGGGTGGTTTCTTT
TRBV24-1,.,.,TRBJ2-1,CATSDGSEVGEQFF,TGTGCCACCAGTGATGGGTCCGAGGTGGGTGAGCAGTTCTTC
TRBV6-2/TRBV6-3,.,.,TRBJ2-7,CASSYDRGRGYEQYF,TGTGCCAGCAGTTACGACCGTGGCAGGGGCTACGAGCAGTACTTC
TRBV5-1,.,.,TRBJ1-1,CASSFGGGVNTEAFF,TGCGCCAGCAGCTTTGGTGGGGGCGTCAACACTGAAGCTTTCTTT
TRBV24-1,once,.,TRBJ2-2,CATSDHQDTGELFF,TGTGCCACCAGTGATCATCAGGACACCGGGGAGCTGTTTTTT
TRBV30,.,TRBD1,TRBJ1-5,CAWSARDSYSNQPQHF,TGTGCCTGGAGCGCCCGGGACAGTTATAGCAATCAGCCCCAGCATTTT
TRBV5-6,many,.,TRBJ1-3,CASSTRVGNTIYF,TGTGCCAGCAGCACCAGGGTCGGAAACACCATATATTTT
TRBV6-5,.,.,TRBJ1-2,CASSIQTGVGYTF,TGTGCCAGCAGTATTCAGACAGGCGTCGGCTACACCTTC
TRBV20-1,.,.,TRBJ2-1,CSARATSTVF,TGCAGTGCTAGAGCTACTAGCACTGTCTTC
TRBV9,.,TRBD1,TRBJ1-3,CASSVGQGRNTIYF,TGTGCCAGCAGCGTAGGACAGGGCCGAAACACCATATATTTT
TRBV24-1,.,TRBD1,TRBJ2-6,CATSDDKQGWSGANVLTF,TGTGCCACCAGTGATGATAAACAGGGGTGGTCTGGGGCCAACGTCCTGACTTTC
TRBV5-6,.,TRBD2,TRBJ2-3,CASSLRSGGPLTQYF,TGTGCCAGCAGCTTGCGGAGCGGGGGGCCCTTGACGCAGTATTTT
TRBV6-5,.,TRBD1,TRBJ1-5,CASSLDRAHF,TGTGCCAGCAGCTTGGACAGGGCGCATTTT
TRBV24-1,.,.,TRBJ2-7,CATSDPRQYQGEQYF,TGTGCCACCAGTGATCCTCGTCAGTACCAGGGCGAGCAGTACTTC
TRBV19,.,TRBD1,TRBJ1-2,CAEDRGGNGYTF,TGTGCAGAGGACAGGGGCGGTAATGGCTACACCTTC
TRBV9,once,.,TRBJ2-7,CASSPSGQFEQYF,TGTGCCAGCAGTCCCTCAGGACAGTTCGAGCAGTACTTC
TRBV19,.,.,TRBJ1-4,CASSPYFILNEKLFF,TGTGCCAGTAGTCCCTACTTCATACTAAATGAAAAACTGTTTTTT
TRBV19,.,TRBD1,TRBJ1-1,CASSQPGTGVEAFF,TGTGCCAGTAGTCAACCCGGGACAGGGGTTGAAGCTTTCTTT
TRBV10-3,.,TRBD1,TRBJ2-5,CAISEGRPGQETQYF,TGTGCCATCAGTGAGGGTAGACCGGGACAGGAGACCCAGTACTTC
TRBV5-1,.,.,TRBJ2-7,CASSLSDSLREQYF,TGCGCCAGCAGCTTGAGCGACAGCCTACGAGAGCAGTACTTC
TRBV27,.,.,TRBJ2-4,CASSPRGLAKNIQYF,TGTGCCAGCAGTCCCCGCGGTTTAGCCAAAAACATTCAGTACTTC
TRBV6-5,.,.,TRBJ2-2,CASSFNTGELFF,TGTGCCAGCAGCTTCAACACCGGGGAGCTGTTTTTT
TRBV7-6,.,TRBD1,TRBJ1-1,CASSLESGTVNTEAFF,TGTGCCAGCAGCTTAGAGTCCGGGACAGTGAACACTGAAGCTTTCTTT
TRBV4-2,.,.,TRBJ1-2,CASSQDFEVGYTF,TGTGCCAGCAGCCAAGACTTTGAGGTCGGCTACACCTTC
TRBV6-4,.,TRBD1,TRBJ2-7,CASSKGQGGSYEQYF,TGTGCCAGCAGTAAGGGACAGGGGGGCTCCTACGAGCAGTACTTC
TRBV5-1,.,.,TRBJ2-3,CASSSARASITDTQYF,TGCGCCAGCAGCTCGGCGCGGGCGTCAATCACCGATACGCAGTATTTT
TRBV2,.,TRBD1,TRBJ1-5,CASRSGTGFNQPQHF,TGTGCCAGCAGATCCGGGACAGGGTTCAATCAGCCCCAGCATTTT
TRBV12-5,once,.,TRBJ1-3,CASGDTGSGNTIYF,TGTGCTAGTGGGGACACTGGCTCTGGAAACACCATATATTTT
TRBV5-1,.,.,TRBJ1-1,CASSVDSMNTEAFF,TGCGCCAGCAGCGTAGACAGCATGAACACTGAAGCTTTCTTT
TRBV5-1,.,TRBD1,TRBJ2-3,CASSNEGASTDTQYF,TGCGCCAGCAGCAACGAGGGGGCTAGCACAGATACGCAGTATTTT
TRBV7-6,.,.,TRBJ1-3,CASSTNSGGLVNTIYF,TGTGCCAGCAGCACTAACTCGGGGGGGCTCGTAAACACCATATATTTT
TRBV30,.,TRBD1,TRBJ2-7,CACTGTGEYEQYF,TGTGCCTGCACCGGGACAGGAGAATACGAGCAGTACTTC
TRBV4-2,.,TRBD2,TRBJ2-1,CASSQDTSGGAIGYNEQFF,TGTGCCAGCAGCCAAGATACCAGCGGGGGGGCTATAGGTTACAATGAGCAGTTCTTC
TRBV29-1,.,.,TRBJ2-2,CSVKEKQSNTGELFF,TGCAGCGTGAAAGAGAAACAGTCCAACACCGGGGAGCTGTTTTTT
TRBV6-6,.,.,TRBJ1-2,CASSPDASGLAGYTF,TGTGCCAGCAGCCCCGACGCGTCCGGGTTAGCTGGCTACACCTTC
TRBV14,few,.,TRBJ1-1,CASSAIRNTEAFF,TGTGCCAGCAGCGCTATTAGGAACACTGAAGCTTTCTTT
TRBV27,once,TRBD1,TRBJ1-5,CASNRQGAGQPQHF,TGTGCCAGCAATCGACAGGGGGCAGGTCAGCCCCAGCATTTT
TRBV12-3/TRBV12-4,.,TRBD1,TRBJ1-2,CASEGQHYGYTF,TGTGCCAGCGAGGGACAGCACTATGGCTACACCTTC
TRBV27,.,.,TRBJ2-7,CASSLSWGRYSYEQYF,TGTGCCAGCAGTTTATCATGGGGGCGTTACTCCTACGAGCAGTACTTC
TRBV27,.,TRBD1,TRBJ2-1,CASRMTGGSYNEQFF,TGTGCCAGCAGGATGACAGGGGGCTCCTACAATGAGCAGTTCTTC
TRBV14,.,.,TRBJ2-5,CASSQPGRQETQYF,TGTGCCAGCAGCCAACCAGGGCGCCAAGAGACCCAGTACTTC
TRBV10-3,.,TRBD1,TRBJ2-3,CASSGQGTDTQYF,TGTGCCTCTTCAGGACAGGGCACAGATACGCAGTATTTT
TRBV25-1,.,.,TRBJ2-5,CASSGRQGTETQYF,TGTGCCAGCAGTGGACGTCAGGGGACGGAGACCCAGTACTTC
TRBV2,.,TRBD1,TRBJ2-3,CASRRGQGTDTQYF,TGTGCCAGCAGAAGGGGACAGGGCACAGATACGCAGTATTTT
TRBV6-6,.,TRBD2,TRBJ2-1,CASGAGGKGEQFF,TGTGCCAGCGGAGCGGGGGGGAAGGGTGAGCAGTTCTTC
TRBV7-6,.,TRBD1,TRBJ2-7,CASSQRTGLAYEQYF,TGTGCCAGCAGCCAAAGGACAGGGCTTGCCTACGAGCAGTACTTC
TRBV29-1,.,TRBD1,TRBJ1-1,CSGRDSREAFF,TGCAGCGGACGGGACAGCCGTGAAGCTTTCTTT